This paragraph reports one TCR beta chain. This CDR3 has 13 residues. Unmatched junction bases numbered 5, after V lost 8 bases and J lost 1 base. Per the germline V gene, CDR1 is LNHDA and CDR2 is SQIVND (reference sequence). This sample was included in a study of cytomegalovirus exposure and HLA in healthy donors. The PCR used 60 Vbeta and 13 Jbeta primers. Here immunoSEQ multiplex PCR was the method, and the copy in TCRdb shows in-frame clones only, minus some. The table shows about 130,000 clones, with about 78% occurring only once. The sample comprised PBMCs. The sequence was obtained from a man aged 25-45 years in good health and CMV-seronegative. The rearrangement links TRBV19 to TRBJ2-7; 7 bases agree with TRBD1. CDR3 coding DNA: TGTGCCAGTCGACAGGGAGCTTCCTACGAGCAGTACTTC. It yields the protein CASRQGASYEQYF.